The next 7 T cell receptor beta chains were all read from a single sample in a study of regulatory T cells in long-lasting Graves disease (dated by TCRdb to 2020 to 2023). Receptors were amplified or captured by multiplex PCR. The sample was run on an Illumina HiSeq 4000. CDR3 regions were amplified by Arm-PCR with iRepertoire HTBI primers to construct TCR beta libraries. In-frame beta chains were kept once TCRdb had trimmed the public reads at Q25 with fastp and called clones with MiXCR. Rows with a matching CDR3 protein are joined into one entry that keeps the most common DNA and genes. The sample data list 650,000 to 700,000 distinct CDR3 sequences, and roughly 30% of these were observed just once. Together, the top ten hold about 40% of the sample. In light of the paper, this sample's time point label describes: persistent/refractory GD, antithyroid drugs over 5 years with positive TRAb. RNA was extracted from PBMCs in TRIzol for both TCR sequencing and RNA sequencing.

This material consisted of peripheral blood mononuclear cells (PBMCs), taken when the disease was refractory, from a patient treated with antithyroid drugs. These receptors all stem from a female donor with Graves disease.

The gene calls are TRBV5-1 and TRBJ1-5, with unresolved D. Looked up from germline, CDR1 is SGHRS and CDR2 is YFSETQ. This CDR3 is 15 amino acids long. The V gene lost 0 bases and the J gene lost 3 bases, with 10 bases spanning the gap. The CDR3 reads CASSLEDGTNQPQHF. For the CDR3, the DNA is TGCGCCAGCAGCTTGGAGGACGGTACCAATCAGCCCCAGCATTTT. Full variable domain (remainder filled in from reference TRBV5-1 and TRBJ1-5): KAGVTQTPRYLIKTRGQQVTLSCSPISGHRSVSWYQQTPGQGLQFLFEYFSETQRNKGNFPGRFSGRQFSNSRSEMNVSTLELGDSALYLCASSLEDGTNQPQHFGDGTRLSIL.

This clonotype appeared a single time. The chain combines TRBV28 with TRBJ1-4; possible D gene TRBD1, 5 bases. The CDR3 is made up of 17 amino acids. Germline V lookup: CDR1 MDHEN, CDR2 SYDVKM. V gave up 6 bases and J gave up 10 bases, with 27 bases separating them. The CDR3 region has the DNA TGTGCCAGCAGCCAAGAAGAAGCTGCGCCCGGGGCGCTAAAACTGTTTTTT. Translated: CASSQEEAAPGALKLFF. The full variable domain, with the rest looked up from reference TRBV28 and TRBJ1-4, is DVKVTQSSRYLVKRTGEKVFLECVQDMDHENMFWYRQDPGLGLRLIYFSYDVKMKEKGDIPEGYSVSREKKERFSLILESASTNQTSMYLCASSQEEAAPGALKLFFGSGTQLSVL.

The rearrangement links TRBV2 to TRBJ2-3, with 11 bases lining up with TRBD2. This CDR3 comprises 15 residues. V dropped 5 bases and J dropped 2; count of bases not matched to a gene: 3. The V gene's germline CDR1 is SNHLY and CDR2 FYNNEI. The CDR3 reads CASSSLAGVTDTQYF. Here the CDR3 DNA reads TGTGCCAGCAGTTCACTAGCGGGGGTCACAGATACGCAGTATTTT.

The chain is built from TRBV7-2 and TRBJ1-5, with 7 bases identical to TRBD1. Germline values: CDR1 SGHTA, CDR2 FQGNSA. Trimming cost V 3 bases and J 1 base; bases outside gene matches: 3. The CDR3 covers 15 residues. The CDR3 DNA is TGTGCCAGCAGCTTGACAGGGCAGAGCAATCAGCCCCAGCATTTT. Translation gives CASSLTGQSNQPQHF.

This chain joins TRBV29-1 and TRBJ1-2; D is undetermined. This CDR3 has 12 amino acids. Looked up from germline, CDR1 is SQVTM and CDR2 is ANQGSEA. V shed 2 bases and J shed 2 bases, with 6 bases lying between them. The CDR3 DNA reads as TGCAGCGTTGAACACAGCAACTATGGCTACACCTTC. It yields the protein CSVEHSNYGYTF.

The count of this clonotype is one. The rearrangement links TRBV29-1 to TRBJ1-1; D uncertain. V was clipped by 4 bases and J by 1 base, with 7 bases between them. This CDR3 region has 12 residues. Germline V gene lookup returns CDR1 SQVTM and CDR2 ANQGSEA. This CDR3 reads CSVARQNTEAFF. The CDR3 nucleotides are TGCAGCGTTGCGAGACAGAACACTGAAGCTTTCTTT. Filled out from reference TRBV29-1 and TRBJ1-1, the complete variable domain reads SAVISQKPSRDICQRGTSLTIQCQVDSQVTMMFWYRQQPGQSLTLIATANQGSEATYESGFVIDKFPISRPNLTFSTLTVSNMSPEDSSIYLCSVARQNTEAFFGQGTRLTVV.

This clonotype was recorded many times. One junction end does not reproduce the germline sequence, and a read error may be involved. This sequence joins TRBV5-1 and TRBJ1-1; TRBD1 might be the D (6 bases). The CDR3 consists of 13 residues. Germline V gene lookup returns CDR1 SGHRS and CDR2 YFSETQ. The CDR3 region is CASSLDSNTEAFF. The CDR3 DNA follows: TGTGCCAGCTCACTGGACAGTAACACTGAAGCTTTCTTT.